This TCR beta chain was found in a study of cytomegalovirus exposure and HLA in healthy donors. Broader study findings: What was likely a sequencing artifact was a cluster of highly shared sequence variants.

Vbeta (60) and Jbeta (13) primers were used in the PCR. Assay: immunoSEQ multiplex PCR; the TCRdb copy retains only in-frame clones and omits some. The sample lists around 150,000 clones, 82% occurring once. Turning to this clone: Its antigen is still unknown.

Germline assignment: CDR1 SGHRS and CDR2 YFSETQ. The CDR3 is 16 residues long. Losses at the gene ends were 1 base for V and 2 bases for J; bases not matched to a gene: 4. The clonotype comes from a girl aged 5-17 years in good health and CMV-seropositive. Sequenced input: PBMCs. The V call is TRBV5-1, the J call TRBJ2-3; 10 positions agree with TRBD2. The chain's CDR3 is CASSLPAGGNTDTQYF. The CDR3, as DNA: TGCGCCAGCAGCTTGCCAGCGGGGGGGAACACAGATACGCAGTATTTT.